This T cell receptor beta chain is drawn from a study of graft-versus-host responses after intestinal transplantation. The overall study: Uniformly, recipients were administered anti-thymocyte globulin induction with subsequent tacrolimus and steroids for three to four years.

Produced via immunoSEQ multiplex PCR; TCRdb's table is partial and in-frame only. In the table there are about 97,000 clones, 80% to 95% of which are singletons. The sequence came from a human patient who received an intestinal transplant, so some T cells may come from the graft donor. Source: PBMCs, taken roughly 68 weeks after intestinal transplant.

This CDR3 is CASSLGLAGPISSYNEQFF. The CDR3 region has the DNA TGTGCCAGCAGCTTGGGGCTAGCGGGGCCAATAAGCTCCTACAATGAGCAGTTCTTC. The gene calls are TRBV7-6 and TRBJ2-1, with 9 bases fitting TRBD2. There are 19 residues in the CDR3. Germline values: CDR1 SGHVS, CDR2 FNYEAQ. Germline trimming cut 3 bases from V and 0 bases from J; bases unmatched to any gene: 12.